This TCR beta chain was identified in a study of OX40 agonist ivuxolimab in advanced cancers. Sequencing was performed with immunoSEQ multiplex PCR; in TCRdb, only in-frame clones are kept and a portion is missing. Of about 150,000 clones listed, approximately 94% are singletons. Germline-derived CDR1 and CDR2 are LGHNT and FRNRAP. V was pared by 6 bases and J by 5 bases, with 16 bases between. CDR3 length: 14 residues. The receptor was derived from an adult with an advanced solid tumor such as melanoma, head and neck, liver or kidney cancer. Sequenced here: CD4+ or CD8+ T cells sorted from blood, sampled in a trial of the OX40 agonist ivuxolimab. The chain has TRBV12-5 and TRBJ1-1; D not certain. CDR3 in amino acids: CASGVRGIRTEAFF. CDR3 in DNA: TGTGCTAGTGGCGTTCGGGGAATTAGGACTGAAGCTTTCTTT.